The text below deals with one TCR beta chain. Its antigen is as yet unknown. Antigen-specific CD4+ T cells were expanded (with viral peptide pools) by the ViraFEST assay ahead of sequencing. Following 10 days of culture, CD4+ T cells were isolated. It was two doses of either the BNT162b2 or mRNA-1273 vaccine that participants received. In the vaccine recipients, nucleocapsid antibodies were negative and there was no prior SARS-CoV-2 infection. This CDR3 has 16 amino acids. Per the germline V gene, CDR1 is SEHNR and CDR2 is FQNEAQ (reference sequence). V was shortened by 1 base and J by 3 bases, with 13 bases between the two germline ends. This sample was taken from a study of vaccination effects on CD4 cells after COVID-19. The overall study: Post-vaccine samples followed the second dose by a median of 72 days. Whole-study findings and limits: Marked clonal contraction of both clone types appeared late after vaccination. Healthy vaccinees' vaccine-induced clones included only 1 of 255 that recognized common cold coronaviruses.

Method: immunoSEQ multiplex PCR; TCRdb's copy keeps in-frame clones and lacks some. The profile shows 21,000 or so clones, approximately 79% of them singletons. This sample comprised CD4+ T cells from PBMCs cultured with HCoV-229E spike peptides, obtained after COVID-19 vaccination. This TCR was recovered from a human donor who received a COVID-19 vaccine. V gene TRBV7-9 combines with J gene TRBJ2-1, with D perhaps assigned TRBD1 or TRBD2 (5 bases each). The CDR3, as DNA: TGTGCCAGCAGCTTAGGGGGGACCCTAAACTACAATGAGCAGTTCTTC. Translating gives CASSLGGTLNYNEQFF.